This section outlines one TCR beta chain sequence together with its context. The antigen remains unidentified. Generated by immunoSEQ multiplex PCR, the TCRdb table keeps only in-frame clones and is missing some. The profile covers roughly 80,000 clones, with around nine tenths appearing a single time and around 0.75% taken by the ten largest. There are 15 residues in the CDR3. V was pared by 2 bases and J by 8 bases, with 7 bases of the junction left unmatched. Germline CDR1 reads MDHEN; CDR2 reads SYDVKM. These data originate in a study of OX40 agonist ivuxolimab in advanced cancers. Findings and limits, study-wide: The mean number of expanded clones was higher in CD8+ T cells than in CD4+.

The clonotype was recovered from an adult with an advanced solid tumor such as melanoma, head and neck, liver or kidney cancer. The chain is built from TRBV28 and TRBJ2-1; 9 nucleotides match TRBD2. The sample consisted of CD4+ or CD8+ T cells sorted from blood, taken in a trial of the OX40 agonist ivuxolimab. CDR3 in DNA: TGTGCCAGCAGTTTAGCGGGAGGGACCCTAGATGAGCAGTTCTTC. Amino acid sequence: CASSLAGGTLDEQFF.